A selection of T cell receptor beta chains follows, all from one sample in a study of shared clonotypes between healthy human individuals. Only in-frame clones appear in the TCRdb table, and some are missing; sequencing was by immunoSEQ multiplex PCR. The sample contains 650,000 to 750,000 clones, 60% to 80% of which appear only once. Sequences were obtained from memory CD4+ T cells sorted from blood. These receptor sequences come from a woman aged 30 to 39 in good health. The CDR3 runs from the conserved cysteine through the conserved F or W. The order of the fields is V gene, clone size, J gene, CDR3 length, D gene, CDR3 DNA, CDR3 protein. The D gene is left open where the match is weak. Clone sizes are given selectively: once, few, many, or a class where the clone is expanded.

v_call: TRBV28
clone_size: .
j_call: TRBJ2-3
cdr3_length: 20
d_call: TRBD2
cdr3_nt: TGTGCCAGCAGTTCCAACCTGGGTGCGGGAGGCGGTGAGGGCACAGATACGCAGTATTTT
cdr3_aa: CASSSNLGAGGGEGTDTQYF

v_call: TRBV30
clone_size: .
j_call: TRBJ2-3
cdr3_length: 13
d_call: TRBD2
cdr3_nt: TGTGCCTGGACGGGAGGGTCCGCAGATACGCAGTATTTT
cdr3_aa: CAWTGGSADTQYF

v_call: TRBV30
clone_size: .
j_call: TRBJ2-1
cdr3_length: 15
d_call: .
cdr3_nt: TGTGCCTGGAGGGATATAAGGCGGGTTTACAATGAGCAGTTCTTC
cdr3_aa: CAWRDIRRVYNEQFF

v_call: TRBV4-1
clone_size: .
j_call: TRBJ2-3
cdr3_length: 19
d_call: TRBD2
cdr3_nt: TGCGCCAGCAGCCAAGAGATTGTGGGACTAGCGGCCTACACAGATACGCAGTATTTT
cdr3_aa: CASSQEIVGLAAYTDTQYF

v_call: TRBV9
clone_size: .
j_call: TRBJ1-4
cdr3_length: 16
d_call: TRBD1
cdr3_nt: TGTGCCAGCAGCGTAGCCCAGGGGGCAGATAATGAAAAACTGTTTTTT
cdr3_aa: CASSVAQGADNEKLFF

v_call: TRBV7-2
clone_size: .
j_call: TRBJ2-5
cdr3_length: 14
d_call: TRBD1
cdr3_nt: TGTGCCAGCAGCCCGGACAGGACAATAGAGACCCAGTACTTC
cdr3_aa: CASSPDRTIETQYF

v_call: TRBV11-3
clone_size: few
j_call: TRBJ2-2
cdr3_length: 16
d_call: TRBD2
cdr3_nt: TGTGCCAGCGGGCGGCTAGCGGGCGACAACACCGGGGAGCTGTTTTTT
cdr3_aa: CASGRLAGDNTGELFF

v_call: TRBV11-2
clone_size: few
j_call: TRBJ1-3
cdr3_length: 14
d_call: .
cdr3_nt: TGTGCCAGCAGCTCACAGGGAGGTGGAAACACCATATATTTT
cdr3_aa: CASSSQGGGNTIYF

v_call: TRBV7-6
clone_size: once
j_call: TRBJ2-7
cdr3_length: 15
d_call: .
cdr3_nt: TGTGCCAGCAGCTTAAATGAGGGAGGAGTTTACGAGCAGTACTTC
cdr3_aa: CASSLNEGGVYEQYF

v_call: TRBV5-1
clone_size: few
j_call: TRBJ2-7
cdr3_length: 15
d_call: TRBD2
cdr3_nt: TGCGCCAGCAGCTTGGGTAGCGGGGAGACCTACGAGCAGTACTTC
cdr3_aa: CASSLGSGETYEQYF

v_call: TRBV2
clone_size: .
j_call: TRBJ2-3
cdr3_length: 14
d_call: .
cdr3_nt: TGTGCCAGCAGTCACAGGGTAAGGGCAGATACGCAGTATTTT
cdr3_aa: CASSHRVRADTQYF

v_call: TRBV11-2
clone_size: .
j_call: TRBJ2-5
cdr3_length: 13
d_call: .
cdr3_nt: TGTGCCACCACAACAGGGCAGCAAGAGACCCAGTACTTC
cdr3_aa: CATTTGQQETQYF

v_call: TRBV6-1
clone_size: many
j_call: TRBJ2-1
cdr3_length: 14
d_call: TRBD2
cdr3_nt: TGTGCCAGCAGTGCAAGCGGGAGTATATATGAGCAGTTCTTC
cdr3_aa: CASSASGSIYEQFF

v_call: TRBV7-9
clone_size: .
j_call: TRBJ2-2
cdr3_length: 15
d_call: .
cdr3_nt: TGTGCCAGCAGTCGACGGCAGGGGATTTCCGGGGAGCTGTTTTTT
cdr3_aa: CASSRRQGISGELFF

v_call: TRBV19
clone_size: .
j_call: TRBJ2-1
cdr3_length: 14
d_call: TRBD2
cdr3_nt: TGTGCCAGTAGTAAGGGAGGGGAAAACAATGAGCAGTTCTTC
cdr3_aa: CASSKGGENNEQFF

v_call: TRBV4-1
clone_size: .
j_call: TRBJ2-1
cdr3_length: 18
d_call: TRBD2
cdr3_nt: TGCGCCAGCAGCCAACCCCTAGCGGGTAGCAGCTCCTACAATGAGCAGTTCTTC
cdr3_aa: CASSQPLAGSSSYNEQFF

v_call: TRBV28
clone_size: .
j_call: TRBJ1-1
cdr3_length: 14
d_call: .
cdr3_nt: TGTGCCAGCAGTTCTACGGGACTGAACACTGAAGCTTTCTTT
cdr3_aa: CASSSTGLNTEAFF

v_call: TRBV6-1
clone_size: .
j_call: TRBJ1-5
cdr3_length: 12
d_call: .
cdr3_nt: TGTGCCAGCAGTCCTAACGGTGAGCCCCAGCATTTT
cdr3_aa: CASSPNGEPQHF

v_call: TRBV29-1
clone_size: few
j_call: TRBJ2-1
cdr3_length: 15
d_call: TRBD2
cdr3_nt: TGCAGCGTTGAGGTGCTAGCGGGAGGTTCGGATGAGCAGTTCTTC
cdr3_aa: CSVEVLAGGSDEQFF

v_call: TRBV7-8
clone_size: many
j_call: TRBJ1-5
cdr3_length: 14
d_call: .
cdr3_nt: TGTGCCAGCGCCACAAGAGAAGGCAATCAGCCCCAGCATTTT
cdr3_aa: CASATREGNQPQHF

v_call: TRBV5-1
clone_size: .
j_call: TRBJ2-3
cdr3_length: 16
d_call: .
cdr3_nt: TGCGCCAGCAGCTTGTTACAGGGTGCAATCACAGATACGCAGTATTTT
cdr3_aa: CASSLLQGAITDTQYF

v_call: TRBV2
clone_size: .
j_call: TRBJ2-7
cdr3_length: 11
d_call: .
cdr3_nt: TGTGCCAGCAGCGGGATCCACGAGCAGTACTTC
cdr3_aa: CASSGIHEQYF

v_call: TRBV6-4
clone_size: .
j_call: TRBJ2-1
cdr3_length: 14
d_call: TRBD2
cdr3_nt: TGTGCCAGCAGCCTAGGTGGCGGGAGCAATGAGCAGTTCTTC
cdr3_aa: CASSLGGGSNEQFF

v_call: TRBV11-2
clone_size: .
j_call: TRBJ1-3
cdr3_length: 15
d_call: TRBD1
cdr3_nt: TGTGCCAGCAGCACCCGGACAGGGAGAGGAAACACCATATATTTT
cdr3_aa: CASSTRTGRGNTIYF

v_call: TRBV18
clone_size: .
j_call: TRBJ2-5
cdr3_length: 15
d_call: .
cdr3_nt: TGTGCCAGCTCACGTATAGGGGGATCTAGAGAGACCCAGTACTTC
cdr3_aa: CASSRIGGSRETQYF

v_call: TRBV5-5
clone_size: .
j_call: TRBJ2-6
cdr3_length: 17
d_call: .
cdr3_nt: TGTGCCAGCAGCTTTAACGTCGGAGCCCGGGGGGCCAACGTCCTGACTTTC
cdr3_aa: CASSFNVGARGANVLTF

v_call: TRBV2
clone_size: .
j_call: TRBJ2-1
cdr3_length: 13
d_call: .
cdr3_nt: TGTGCCAGCAGTAAGGACAAGAAGAGAAAGCAGTTCTTC
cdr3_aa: CASSKDKKRKQFF

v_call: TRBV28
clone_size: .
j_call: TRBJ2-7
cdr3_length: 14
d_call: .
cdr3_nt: TGTGCCAGCAGTTTCGGGGTTAGCTCCTACGAGCAGTACTTC
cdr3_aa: CASSFGVSSYEQYF

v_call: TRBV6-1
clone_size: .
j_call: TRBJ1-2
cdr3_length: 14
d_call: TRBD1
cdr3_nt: TGTGCCAGCAGACAGGGGGCCGGTAACTATGGCTACACCTTC
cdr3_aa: CASRQGAGNYGYTF

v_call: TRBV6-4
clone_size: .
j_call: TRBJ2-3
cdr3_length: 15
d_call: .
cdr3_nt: TGTGCCAGCAGTGATAGGCCAGGGGCCACAGATACGCAGTATTTT
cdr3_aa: CASSDRPGATDTQYF

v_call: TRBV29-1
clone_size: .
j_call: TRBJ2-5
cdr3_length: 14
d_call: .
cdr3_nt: TGCAGCGTTGCCGGTAAGGGAGAACAAGAGACCCAGTACTTC
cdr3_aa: CSVAGKGEQETQYF

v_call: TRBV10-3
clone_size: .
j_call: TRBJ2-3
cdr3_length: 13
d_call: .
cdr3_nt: TGTGCCATCAGCAACAGGAGCACAGATACGCAGTATTTT
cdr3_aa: CAISNRSTDTQYF

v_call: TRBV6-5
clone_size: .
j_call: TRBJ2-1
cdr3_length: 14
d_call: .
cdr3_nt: TGTGCCAGCGCCAACCTAGGGTGGGGGAATGAGCAGTTCTTC
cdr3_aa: CASANLGWGNEQFF

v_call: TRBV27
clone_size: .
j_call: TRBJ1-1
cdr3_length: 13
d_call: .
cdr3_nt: TGTGCCAGCGGAAAACTTGGGAACACTGAAGCTTTCTTT
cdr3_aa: CASGKLGNTEAFF

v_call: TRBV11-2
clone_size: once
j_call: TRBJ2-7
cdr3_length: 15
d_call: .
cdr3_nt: TGTGCCAGCAGCTTAGAACAGGGCCATCCCTACGAGCAGTACTTC
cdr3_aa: CASSLEQGHPYEQYF

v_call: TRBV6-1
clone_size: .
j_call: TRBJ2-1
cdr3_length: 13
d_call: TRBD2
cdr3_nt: TGTGCCAGCAGTGGACTAGCTTACAATGAGCAGTTCTTC
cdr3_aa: CASSGLAYNEQFF

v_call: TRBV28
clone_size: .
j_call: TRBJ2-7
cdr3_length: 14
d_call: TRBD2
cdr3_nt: TGTGCCAGCAACCTCAGCGGGAGCTTAGGCGAGCAGTACTTC
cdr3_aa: CASNLSGSLGEQYF

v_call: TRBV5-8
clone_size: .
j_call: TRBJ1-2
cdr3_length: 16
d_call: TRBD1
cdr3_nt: TGTGCCAGCGAACAGAGCCGAGGGGGCAAACTCTATGGCTACACCTTC
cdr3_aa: CASEQSRGGKLYGYTF

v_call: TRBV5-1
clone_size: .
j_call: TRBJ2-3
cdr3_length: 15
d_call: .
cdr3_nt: TGCGCCAGCAGCTTGGCCCTGGGGGAAACAGATACGCAGTATTTT
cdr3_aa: CASSLALGETDTQYF

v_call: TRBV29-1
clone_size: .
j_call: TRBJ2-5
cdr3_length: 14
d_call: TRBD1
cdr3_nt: TGCAGCGTCCTCCGGGACAGGGGGAGAGAGACCCAGTACTTC
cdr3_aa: CSVLRDRGRETQYF

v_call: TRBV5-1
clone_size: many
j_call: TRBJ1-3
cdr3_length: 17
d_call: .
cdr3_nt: TGCGCCAGCAGCTTGGAAGGAAACAGTGAATCTGGAAACACCATATATTTT
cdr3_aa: CASSLEGNSESGNTIYF

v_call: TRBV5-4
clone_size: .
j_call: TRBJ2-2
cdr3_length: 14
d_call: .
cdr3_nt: TGTGCCAGCGGACTCTTCTCGGCCACCGGGGAGCTGTTTTTT
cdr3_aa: CASGLFSATGELFF

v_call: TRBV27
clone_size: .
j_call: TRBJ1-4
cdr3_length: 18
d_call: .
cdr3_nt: TGTGCCAGCAGCCGCTCTTTATTGGCCGATGCAACTAATGAAAAACTGTTTTTT
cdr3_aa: CASSRSLLADATNEKLFF

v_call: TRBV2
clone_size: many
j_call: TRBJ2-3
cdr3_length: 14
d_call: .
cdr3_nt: TGTGCCAGCAGGTTGAGAGAGACCACAGATACGCAGTATTTT
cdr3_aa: CASRLRETTDTQYF

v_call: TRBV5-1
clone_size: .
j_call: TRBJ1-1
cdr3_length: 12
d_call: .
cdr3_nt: TGCGCCAGCAGCTTACGGGGCACTGAAGCTTTCTTT
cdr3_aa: CASSLRGTEAFF

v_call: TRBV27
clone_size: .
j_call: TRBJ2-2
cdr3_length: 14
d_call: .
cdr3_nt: TGTGCCAGCGCCATCGGGTTTCGGGGCGGGGAGCTGTTTTTT
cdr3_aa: CASAIGFRGGELFF

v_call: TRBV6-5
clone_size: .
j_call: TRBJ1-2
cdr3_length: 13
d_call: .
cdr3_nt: TGTGCCAGCAGACCCGGAGGTGGCTATGGCTACACCTTC
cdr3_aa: CASRPGGGYGYTF

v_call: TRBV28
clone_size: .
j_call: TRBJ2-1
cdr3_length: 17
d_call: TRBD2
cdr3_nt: TGTGCCAGCAGTTCCTCCATCGGGAGGAAAACCTACAATGAGCAGTTCTTC
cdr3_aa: CASSSSIGRKTYNEQFF

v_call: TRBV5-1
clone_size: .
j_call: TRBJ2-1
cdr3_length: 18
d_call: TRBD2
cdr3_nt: TGCGCCAGCAGCTTACCCTCAGGGGGACTAGCGTACCACAATGAGCAGTTCTTC
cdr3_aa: CASSLPSGGLAYHNEQFF